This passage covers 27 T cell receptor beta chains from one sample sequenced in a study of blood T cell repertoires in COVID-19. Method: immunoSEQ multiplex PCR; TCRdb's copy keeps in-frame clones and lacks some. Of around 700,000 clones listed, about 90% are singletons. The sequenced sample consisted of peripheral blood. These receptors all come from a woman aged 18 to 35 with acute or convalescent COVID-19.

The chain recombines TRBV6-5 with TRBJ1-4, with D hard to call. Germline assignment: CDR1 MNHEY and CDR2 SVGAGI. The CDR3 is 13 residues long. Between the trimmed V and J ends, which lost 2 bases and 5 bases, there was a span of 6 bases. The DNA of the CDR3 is TGTGCCAGCAGTTACGTAGTCAATGAAAAACTGTTTTTT. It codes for CASSYVVNEKLFF.

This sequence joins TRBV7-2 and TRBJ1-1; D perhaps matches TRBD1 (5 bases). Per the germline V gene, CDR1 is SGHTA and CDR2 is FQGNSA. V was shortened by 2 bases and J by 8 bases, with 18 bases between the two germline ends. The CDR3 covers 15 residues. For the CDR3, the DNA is TGTGCCAGCAGCTTAAGGGGCGCCCGGAACGGGGAAGCTTTCTTT. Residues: CASSLRGARNGEAFF.

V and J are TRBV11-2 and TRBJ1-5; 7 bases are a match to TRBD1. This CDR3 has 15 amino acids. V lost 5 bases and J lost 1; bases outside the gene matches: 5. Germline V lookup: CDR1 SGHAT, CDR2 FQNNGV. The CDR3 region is CASSLQGQSNQPQHF. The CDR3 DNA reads TGTGCCAGCAGCCTTCAGGGACAGAGCAATCAGCCCCAGCATTTT.

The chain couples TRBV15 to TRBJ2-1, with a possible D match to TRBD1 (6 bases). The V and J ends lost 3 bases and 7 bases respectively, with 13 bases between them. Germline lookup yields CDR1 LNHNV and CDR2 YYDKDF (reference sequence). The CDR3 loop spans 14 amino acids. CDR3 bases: TGTGCCACCAGCAGTGGAAGGGGGTTAAATGAGCAGTTCTTC. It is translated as CATSSGRGLNEQFF.

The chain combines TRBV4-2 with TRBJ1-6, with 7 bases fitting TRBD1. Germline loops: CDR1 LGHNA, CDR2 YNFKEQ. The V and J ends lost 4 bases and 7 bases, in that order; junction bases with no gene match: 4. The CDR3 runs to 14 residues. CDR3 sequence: CASSRGQMNSPLHF. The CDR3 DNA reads TGTGCCAGCAGCCGGGGACAGATGAATTCACCCCTCCACTTT.

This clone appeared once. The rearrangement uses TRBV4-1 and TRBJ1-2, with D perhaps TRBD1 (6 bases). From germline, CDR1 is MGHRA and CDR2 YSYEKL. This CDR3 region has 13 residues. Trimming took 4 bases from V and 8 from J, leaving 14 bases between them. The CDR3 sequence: CASSPLQGDGYTF. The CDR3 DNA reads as TGCGCCAGCAGCCCCCTACAGGGAGACGGCTACACCTTC.

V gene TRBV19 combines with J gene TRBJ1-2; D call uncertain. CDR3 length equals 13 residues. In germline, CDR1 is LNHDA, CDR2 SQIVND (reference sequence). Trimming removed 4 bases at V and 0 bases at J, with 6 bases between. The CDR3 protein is CASSNRSNYGYTF. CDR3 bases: TGTGCCAGTAGTAATCGGTCTAACTATGGCTACACCTTC.

Here the CDR3 reads CASSLAKAGYTF. CDR3 in DNA: TGTGCCAGCAGTTTAGCGAAGGCAGGGTACACCTTC. This chain links TRBV12-3 or TRBV12-4 with TRBJ1-2; possible D gene TRBD1, 5 bases. The ends were cut back, 0 bases at V and 11 bases at J, with 10 bases in the middle. CDR3 length: 12 amino acids.

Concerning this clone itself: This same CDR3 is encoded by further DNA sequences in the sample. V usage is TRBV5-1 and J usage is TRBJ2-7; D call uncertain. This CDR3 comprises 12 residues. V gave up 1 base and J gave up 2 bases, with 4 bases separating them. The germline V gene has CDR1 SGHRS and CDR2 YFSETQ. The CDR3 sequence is CASSLTAYEQYF. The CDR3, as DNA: TGCGCCAGCAGCTTGACAGCCTACGAGCAGTACTTC.

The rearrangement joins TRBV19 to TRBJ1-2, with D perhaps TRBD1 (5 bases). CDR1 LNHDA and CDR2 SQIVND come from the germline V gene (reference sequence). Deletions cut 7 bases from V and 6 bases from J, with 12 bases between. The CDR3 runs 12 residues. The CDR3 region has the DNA TGTGCCAGTACAGGGTTCGTTAATGGCTACACCTTC. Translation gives CASTGFVNGYTF.

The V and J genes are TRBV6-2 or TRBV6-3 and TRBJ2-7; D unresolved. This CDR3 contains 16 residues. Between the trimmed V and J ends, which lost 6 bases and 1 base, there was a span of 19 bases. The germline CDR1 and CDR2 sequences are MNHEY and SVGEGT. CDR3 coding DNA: TGTGCCAGCAGCCTCCTATTTAAGATGTATTCCTACGAGCAGTACTTC. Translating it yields CASSLLFKMYSYEQYF.

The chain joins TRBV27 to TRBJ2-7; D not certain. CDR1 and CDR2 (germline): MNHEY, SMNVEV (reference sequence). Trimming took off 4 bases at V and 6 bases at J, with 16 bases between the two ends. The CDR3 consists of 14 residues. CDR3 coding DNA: TGTGCCAGCAGTTCAGCAGGTCCCTACGGCGAGCAGTACTTC. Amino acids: CASSSAGPYGEQYF.

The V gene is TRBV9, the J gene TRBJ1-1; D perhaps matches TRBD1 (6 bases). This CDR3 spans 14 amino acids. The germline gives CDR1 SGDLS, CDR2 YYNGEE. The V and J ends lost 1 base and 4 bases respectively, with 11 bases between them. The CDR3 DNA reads TGTGCCAGCAGCGTACTAGCAGGGGCCACTGAAGCTTTCTTT. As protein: CASSVLAGATEAFF. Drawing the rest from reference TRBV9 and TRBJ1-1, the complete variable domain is DSGVTQTPKHLITATGQRVTLRCSPRSGDLSVYWYQQSLDQGLQFLIQYYNGEERAKGNILERFSAQQFPDLHSELNLSSLELGDSALYFCASSVLAGATEAFFGQGTRLTVV.

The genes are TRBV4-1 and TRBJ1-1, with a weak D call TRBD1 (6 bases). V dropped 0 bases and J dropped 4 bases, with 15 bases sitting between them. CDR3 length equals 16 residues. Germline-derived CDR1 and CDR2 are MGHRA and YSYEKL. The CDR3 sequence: CASSQDIGQTTTEAFF. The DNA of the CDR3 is TGCGCCAGCAGCCAAGATATTGGACAGACTACCACTGAAGCTTTCTTT.

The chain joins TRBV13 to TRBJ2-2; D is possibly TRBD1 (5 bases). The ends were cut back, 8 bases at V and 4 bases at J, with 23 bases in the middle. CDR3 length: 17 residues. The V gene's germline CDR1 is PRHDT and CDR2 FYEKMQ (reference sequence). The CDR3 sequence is CASSPLGRVGRTGELFF. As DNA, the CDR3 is TGTGCCAGCTCACCCCTGGGCAGGGTTGGTCGCACCGGGGAGCTGTTTTTT.

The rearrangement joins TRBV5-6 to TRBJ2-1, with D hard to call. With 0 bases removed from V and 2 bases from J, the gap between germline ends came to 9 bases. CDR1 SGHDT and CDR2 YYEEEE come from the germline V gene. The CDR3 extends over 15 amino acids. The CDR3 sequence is CASSLGAGTYNEQFF. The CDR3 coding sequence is TGTGCCAGCAGCTTGGGGGCTGGCACCTACAATGAGCAGTTCTTC.

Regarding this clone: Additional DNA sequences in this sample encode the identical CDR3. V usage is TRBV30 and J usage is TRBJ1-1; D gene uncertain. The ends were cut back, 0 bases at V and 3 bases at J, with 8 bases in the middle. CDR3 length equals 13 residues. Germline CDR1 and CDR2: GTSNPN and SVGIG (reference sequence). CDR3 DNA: TGTGCCTGGAGTGTCTCGAGGTACACTGAAGCTTTCTTT. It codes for CAWSVSRYTEAFF. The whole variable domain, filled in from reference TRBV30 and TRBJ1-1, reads SQTIHQWPATLVQPVGSPLSLECTVEGTSNPNLYWYRQAAGRGLQLLFYSVGIGQISSEVPQNLSASRPQDRQFILSSKKLLLSDSGFYLCAWSVSRYTEAFFGQGTRLTVV.

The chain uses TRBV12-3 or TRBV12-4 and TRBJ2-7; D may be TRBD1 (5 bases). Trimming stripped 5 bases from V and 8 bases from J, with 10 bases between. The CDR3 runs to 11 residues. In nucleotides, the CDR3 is TGTGCCAGCAGTCCCCGGACAAAGCAGTACTTC. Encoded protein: CASSPRTKQYF.

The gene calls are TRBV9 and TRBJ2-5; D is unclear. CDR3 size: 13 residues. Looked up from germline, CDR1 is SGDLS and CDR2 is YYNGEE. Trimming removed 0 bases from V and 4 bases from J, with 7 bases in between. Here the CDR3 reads CASSVGLSETQYF. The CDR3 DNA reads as TGTGCCAGCAGCGTAGGACTCTCAGAGACCCAGTACTTC.

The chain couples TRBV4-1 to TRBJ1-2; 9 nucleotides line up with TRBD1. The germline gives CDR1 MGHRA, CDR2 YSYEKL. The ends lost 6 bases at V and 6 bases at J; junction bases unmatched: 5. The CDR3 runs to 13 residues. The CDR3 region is CASRLQGADGYTF. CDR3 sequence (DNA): TGCGCCAGCAGATTACAGGGGGCGGATGGCTACACCTTC.

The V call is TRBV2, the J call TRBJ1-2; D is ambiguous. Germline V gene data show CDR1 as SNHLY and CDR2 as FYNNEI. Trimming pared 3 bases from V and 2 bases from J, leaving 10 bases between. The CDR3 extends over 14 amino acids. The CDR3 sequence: CASSDKRVNYGYTF. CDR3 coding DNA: TGTGCCAGCAGTGATAAGAGGGTGAACTATGGCTACACCTTC.

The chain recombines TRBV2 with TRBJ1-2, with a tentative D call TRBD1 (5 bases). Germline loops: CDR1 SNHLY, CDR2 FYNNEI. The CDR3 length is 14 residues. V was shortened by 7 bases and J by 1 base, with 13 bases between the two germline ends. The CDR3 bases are TGTGCCAGCACCCGACAGACAGTTAACTATGGCTACACCTTC. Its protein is CASTRQTVNYGYTF.

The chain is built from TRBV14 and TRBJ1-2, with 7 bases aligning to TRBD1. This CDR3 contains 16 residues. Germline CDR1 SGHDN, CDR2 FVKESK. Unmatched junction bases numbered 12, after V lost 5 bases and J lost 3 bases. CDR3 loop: CASSKRTGVDHYGYTF. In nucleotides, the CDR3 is TGTGCCAGCAGCAAACGGACAGGCGTCGATCACTATGGCTACACCTTC.

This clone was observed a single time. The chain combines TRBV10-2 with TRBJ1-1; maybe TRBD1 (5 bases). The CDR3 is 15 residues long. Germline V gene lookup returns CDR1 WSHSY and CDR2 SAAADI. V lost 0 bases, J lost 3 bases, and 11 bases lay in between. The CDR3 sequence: CASSESGLGDTEAFF. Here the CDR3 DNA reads TGCGCCAGCAGTGAGTCGGGGCTTGGGGACACTGAAGCTTTCTTT.

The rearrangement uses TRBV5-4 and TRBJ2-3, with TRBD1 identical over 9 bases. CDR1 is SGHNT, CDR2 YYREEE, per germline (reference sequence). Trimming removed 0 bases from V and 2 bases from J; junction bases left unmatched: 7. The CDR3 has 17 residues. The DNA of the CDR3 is TGTGCCAGCAGCTTGGGCCCCGGGACAGGGTTCACAGATACGCAGTATTTT. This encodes CASSLGPGTGFTDTQYF.

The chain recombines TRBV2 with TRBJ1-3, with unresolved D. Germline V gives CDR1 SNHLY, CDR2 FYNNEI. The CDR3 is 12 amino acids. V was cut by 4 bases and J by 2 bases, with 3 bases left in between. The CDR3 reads CASSAAGNTIYF. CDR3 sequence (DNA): TGTGCCAGCAGTGCCGCTGGAAACACCATATATTTT.

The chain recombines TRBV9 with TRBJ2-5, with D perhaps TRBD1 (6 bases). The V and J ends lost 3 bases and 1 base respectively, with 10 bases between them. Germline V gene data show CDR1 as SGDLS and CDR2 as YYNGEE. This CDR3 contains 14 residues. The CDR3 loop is CASSGGGPQETQYF. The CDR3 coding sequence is TGTGCCAGCAGCGGAGGGGGACCCCAAGAGACCCAGTACTTC.